One sample yielded the 30 T cell receptor beta chains listed below, sequenced in a study of blood T cell repertoires in COVID-19. Profiled with immunoSEQ multiplex PCR; TCRdb holds only in-frame clones, not every one. The sample includes hundreds of thousands of clones, roughly 80% of them seen just once. The sequencing input was PBMCs or T cells enriched from blood (not recorded which). The receptors originated from a man in his forties who had been exposed to COVID-19.

CDR3 sequence reads: CASSNRGNGEQYF. In nucleotides, the CDR3 is TGTGCCAGCAGCAACAGGGGGAACGGCGAGCAGTACTTC. This chain uses TRBV27 with TRBJ2-7, with 8 bases lining up with TRBD1. Looked up from germline, CDR1 is MNHEY and CDR2 is SMNVEV (reference sequence). CDR3 length: 13 amino acids. V shed 6 bases and J 6 bases; nucleotides not matched to a gene: 7.

The J gene is TRBJ1-5, the V gene TRBV6-5; a weak D match, TRBD1 (6 bases). This CDR3 comprises 13 residues. V was pared by 6 bases and J by 2 bases, with 8 bases between. Germline V gene sequence: CDR1 MNHEY, CDR2 SVGAGI. The CDR3 region has the DNA TGTGCCAGCAGCCACAGGGGCAATCAGCCCCAGCATTTT. Residues: CASSHRGNQPQHF.

As DNA, the CDR3 is TGCGCCAGCTGTAGCGGGGACACAGATACGCAGTATTTT. Translation gives CASCSGDTDTQYF. The chain carries TRBV10-1 and TRBJ2-3; 8 bases align to TRBD2. The CDR3 sequence is 13 residues long. The V gene end was trimmed by 8 bases and the J gene end by 2 bases; junction bases not matched to a gene: 3. Germline CDR1 and CDR2: WNHNN and SYGVQD (reference sequence).

The rearrangement uses TRBV20-1 and TRBJ1-2; D not certain. The V gene's germline CDR1 is DFQATT and CDR2 SNEGSKA (reference sequence). V was pared by 6 bases and J by 8 bases, with 13 bases between. The CDR3 is made up of 11 amino acids. The CDR3: CSASGGTGYTF. CDR3 coding DNA: TGCAGTGCCTCAGGTGGAACGGGCTACACCTTC.

V is TRBV5-1 and J is TRBJ1-1; maybe TRBD1 (5 bases). Germline values: CDR1 SGHRS, CDR2 YFSETQ. The CDR3 runs 15 residues. V lost 4 bases, J lost 5 bases, and 18 bases lay in between. CDR3 DNA sequence: TGCGCCAGCAGCAAGGACCCCCGCGGGGGTACTGAAGCTTTCTTT. Its protein product is CASSKDPRGGTEAFF.

The CDR3 protein is CASSAQGNAADTQYF. The CDR3 bases are TGTGCCAGCAGCGCCCAGGGTAATGCGGCAGATACGCAGTATTTT. The V call is TRBV9, the J call TRBJ2-3, with a tentative D call TRBD1 (5 bases). The ends were cut back, 3 bases at V and 4 bases at J, with 15 bases in the middle. This CDR3 is built from 15 residues. CDR1 is SGDLS, CDR2 YYNGEE, per germline. Supplemented by reference TRBV9 and TRBJ2-3, the full variable domain reads DSGVTQTPKHLITATGQRVTLRCSPRSGDLSVYWYQQSLDQGLQFLIQYYNGEERAKGNILERFSAQQFPDLHSELNLSSLELGDSALYFCASSAQGNAADTQYFGPGTRLTVL.

This clone has just a few counts. The chain links TRBV9 to TRBJ1-2, with D tentatively TRBD1 (6 bases). The CDR3 is 13 amino acids. Trimming pared 3 bases from V and 7 bases from J, leaving 13 bases between. Germline V gives CDR1 SGDLS, CDR2 YYNGEE. The DNA of the CDR3 is TGTGCCAGCAGCGGACTTGTGGGGGCTGGCTACACCTTC. This sequence encodes CASSGLVGAGYTF. Full variable domain (rest looked up from reference TRBV9 and TRBJ1-2): DSGVTQTPKHLITATGQRVTLRCSPRSGDLSVYWYQQSLDQGLQFLIQYYNGEERAKGNILERFSAQQFPDLHSELNLSSLELGDSALYFCASSGLVGAGYTFGSGTRLTVV.

The genes are TRBV28 and TRBJ2-6; D is perhaps TRBD1 (5 bases). CDR3 length: 17 residues. CDR1 and CDR2 from the germline V gene are MDHEN and SYDVKM. V was cut by 5 bases and J by 1 base, with 15 bases left in between. The DNA of the CDR3 is TGTGCCAGCAGTCGACGACAGTTACTGTCTGGGGCCAACGTCCTGACTTTC. Translating gives CASSRRQLLSGANVLTF.

This sequence joins TRBV5-1 and TRBJ2-7, with TRBD1 matching over 8 bases. V dropped 0 bases and J dropped 7; count of bases not matched to a gene: 9. CDR1 is SGHRS, CDR2 YFSETQ, per germline. This CDR3 is 15 amino acids long. This chain's CDR3 is CASSLAQGALWEQYF. The CDR3 nucleotides are TGCGCCAGCAGCTTGGCGCAGGGGGCCTTATGGGAGCAGTACTTC.

This chain connects TRBV6-5 to TRBJ2-7; the D gene is possibly TRBD2 (5 bases). Trimming cost V 7 bases and J 6 bases, with 13 bases left between them. The germline V gene encodes CDR1 MNHEY and CDR2 SVGAGI. This CDR3 is 12 amino acids long. CDR3 sequence: CASTAGSSEQYF. CDR3 bases: TGTGCCAGCACGGCGGGTAGTTCCGAGCAGTACTTC.

The chain recombines TRBV19 with TRBJ2-7; TRBD1 matches 9 bases. This CDR3 has 14 amino acids. In germline, CDR1 is LNHDA, CDR2 SQIVND (reference sequence). With V trimmed by 7 bases and J by 3 bases, 7 bases remained unmatched. Written as DNA, the CDR3 is TGTGCCAGTACTAAGGGACAGGGAATCTACGAGCAGTACTTC. Residues: CASTKGQGIYEQYF. Together with reference TRBV19 and TRBJ2-7, the CDR3 gives the full variable domain: DGGITQSPKYLFRKEGQNVTLSCEQNLNHDAMYWYRQDPGQGLRLIYYSQIVNDFQKGDIAEGYSVSREKKESFPLTVTSAQKNPTAFYLCASTKGQGIYEQYFGPGTRLTVT.

The chain joins TRBV29-1 to TRBJ2-7; the match to TRBD1 covers 10 bases. V gave up 4 bases and J gave up 3 bases; unmatched junction bases: 3. The germline gives CDR1 SQVTM, CDR2 ANQGSEA. This CDR3 has 13 amino acids. In DNA form, the CDR3 reads TGCAGCGTTGCCTGGACAGGGGGCTACGAGCAGTACTTC. As protein: CSVAWTGGYEQYF.

V gene TRBV30 combines with J gene TRBJ2-1; D possibly corresponds to TRBD2 (6 bases). The CDR3 covers 13 residues. V gave up 8 bases and J gave up 10 bases, with 21 bases separating them. Germline CDR1 is GTSNPN and CDR2 is SVGIG (reference sequence). CDR3 nucleotides: TGTGCCGAAGGTATACGGGGGTTCGGGGAGCAGTTCTTC. Translated, it gives CAEGIRGFGEQFF.

The V gene is TRBV12-3 or TRBV12-4, the J gene TRBJ1-1, with D maybe TRBD1 (6 bases). The germline V and J ends were trimmed by 3 bases and 10 bases, with 12 bases remaining between them. CDR3 length: 12 amino acids. This chain's CDR3 is CASSLGAWPAFF. CDR3 nucleotides: TGTGCCAGCAGTTTGGGGGCATGGCCAGCTTTCTTT.

The chain recombines TRBV6-1 with TRBJ2-2; 8 bases line up with TRBD2. CDR3 length: 20 residues. V lost 2 bases to trimming and J lost 0 bases; unmatched junction nucleotides: 14. Germline V lookup: CDR1 MNHNS, CDR2 SASEGT. CDR3 amino acids: CASSEIGRGAGYTNTGELFF. For the CDR3, the DNA is TGTGCCAGCAGTGAAATCGGGAGGGGGGCAGGGTACACGAACACCGGGGAGCTGTTTTTT.

On this clone: The junction departs from the called germline gene at one end, perhaps through a read error. This chain connects TRBV24-1 to TRBJ1-6; weak D call: TRBD1 (5 bases). CDR1 KGHDR and CDR2 SFDVKD come from the germline V gene. The CDR3 length is 13 residues. The CDR3 DNA reads TGTGCCACCGGTGACAGTGAGGATTCACCCCTCCACTTT. It encodes CATGDSEDSPLHF.

The J gene is TRBJ2-5, the V gene TRBV30, with D possibly matching TRBD1 (6 bases). The CDR3 sequence is 13 residues long. Germline CDR1 reads GTSNPN; CDR2 reads SVGIG (reference sequence). Trimming took off 3 bases at V and 3 bases at J, with 11 bases between the two ends. DNA for the CDR3: TGTGCCTGGAGCCGGGACAACAAAGAGACCCAGTACTTC. Translating it yields CAWSRDNKETQYF.

With respect to this clone: This specimen includes other DNA sequences encoding the same CDR3. The J gene is TRBJ2-2, the V gene TRBV5-1, with TRBD1 as a possible D gene (5 bases). With 3 bases removed from V and 5 bases from J, the gap between germline ends came to 8 bases. The CDR3 extends over 13 amino acids. The germline V gene encodes CDR1 SGHRS and CDR2 YFSETQ. Written as DNA, the CDR3 is TGCGCCAGCAGCTCGCAGGGAACCGGGGAGCTGTTTTTT. This translates into CASSSQGTGELFF.

The genes are TRBV7-3 and TRBJ2-1; D might be TRBD1 (6 bases). The CDR3 is made up of 15 amino acids. With 0 bases removed from V and 9 bases from J, the gap between germline ends came to 15 bases. Germline loops: CDR1 SGHTA, CDR2 FQGTGA. The CDR3 bases are TGTGCCAGCAGCTTAACACTTAGGGGGTTGGGTGAGCAGTTCTTC. Translating gives CASSLTLRGLGEQFF. The whole variable domain, filled in from reference TRBV7-3 and TRBJ2-1, reads GAGVSQTPSNKVTEKGKYVELRCDPISGHTALYWYRQSLGQGPEFLIYFQGTGAADDSGLPNDRFFAVRPEGSVSTLKIQRTERGDSAVYLCASSLTLRGLGEQFFGPGTRLTVL.

The chain combines TRBV28 with TRBJ2-7, with D possibly TRBD1 on 5 matching bases. This CDR3 is built from 14 residues. Germline CDR1 reads MDHEN; CDR2 reads SYDVKM. V dropped 2 bases and J dropped 3 bases, with 11 bases sitting between them. The CDR3 sequence is CASSLPPTVYEQYF. CDR3 coding DNA: TGTGCCAGCAGTTTACCACCGACAGTCTACGAGCAGTACTTC. The full variable domain, its missing parts supplied by reference TRBV28 and TRBJ2-7, is DVKVTQSSRYLVKRTGEKVFLECVQDMDHENMFWYRQDPGLGLRLIYFSYDVKMKEKGDIPEGYSVSREKKERFSLILESASTNQTSMYLCASSLPPTVYEQYFGPGTRLTVT.

J is TRBJ1-1 and V is TRBV30, with a possible D match to TRBD1 (5 bases). The germline V gene has CDR1 GTSNPN and CDR2 SVGIG (reference sequence). This CDR3 spans 14 amino acids. V was trimmed by 5 bases and J by 0 bases, leaving 13 bases between them. CDR3: CAWGSPGVNTEAFF. The CDR3 coding sequence is TGTGCCTGGGGATCCCCGGGGGTGAACACTGAAGCTTTCTTT.

V and J are TRBV5-4 and TRBJ2-7; 11 bases map to TRBD2. Germline CDR1 is SGHNT and CDR2 is YYREEE (reference sequence). The CDR3 spans 13 residues. Trimming cost V 6 bases and J 4 bases; bases outside gene matches: 3. The CDR3 sequence is CASTLAGAYEQYF. The DNA for the CDR3 is TGTGCCAGCACACTAGCGGGAGCATACGAGCAGTACTTC.

The J gene is TRBJ2-3, the V gene TRBV7-6; 10 nucleotides match TRBD2. This CDR3 spans 18 amino acids. In germline, CDR1 is SGHVS, CDR2 FNYEAQ. With V trimmed by 3 bases and J by 0 bases, 9 bases remained unmatched. The CDR3 reads CASSLWASGSFSTDTQYF. DNA for the CDR3: TGTGCCAGCAGCTTGTGGGCTAGCGGGAGCTTCAGCACAGATACGCAGTATTTT.

The chain couples TRBV3-1 (or the pseudogene TRBV3-2) to TRBJ2-5; D gene ambiguous. Germline V lookup: CDR1 LGHDT, CDR2 YNNKEL (reference sequence). V gave up 4 bases and J gave up 6 bases, with 15 bases separating them. The CDR3 is 14 residues long. DNA for the CDR3: TGTGCCAGCAGCCTTGAGGCACAACCAAAGACCCAGTACTTC. Translating it yields CASSLEAQPKTQYF.

This sequence joins TRBV15 and TRBJ2-7; D unclear. This CDR3 has 15 amino acids. Trimming shortened V by 0 bases and J by 2 bases, and 11 bases separated the two germline ends. Germline V gene sequence: CDR1 LNHNV, CDR2 YYDKDF (reference sequence). The CDR3 bases are TGTGCCACCAGCAGAGAGAGAGAGGCCACCTACGAGCAGTACTTC. Residues: CATSREREATYEQYF.

V gene TRBV11-3 combines with J gene TRBJ2-1; D unclear. The germline gives CDR1 SGHNT, CDR2 YENEEA. This CDR3 contains 15 residues. Deletions cut 5 bases from V and 4 bases from J, with 15 bases between. The CDR3 spells CASSAIGVSYNEQFF. The CDR3 nucleotides are TGTGCCAGCAGCGCAATCGGAGTGTCTTACAATGAGCAGTTCTTC.

J is TRBJ2-5 and V is TRBV7-9; 9 positions match TRBD1. The CDR3 length is 15 residues. V lost 1 base and J lost 0; bases outside the gene matches: 0. Germline CDR1 reads SEHNR; CDR2 reads FQNEAQ (reference sequence). For the CDR3, the DNA is TGTGCCAGCAGCTTAGGACAGGGGGACCAAGAGACCCAGTACTTC. Its translation is CASSLGQGDQETQYF.

The chain couples TRBV5-1 to TRBJ1-3; D call uncertain. Germline V CDR1 and CDR2: SGHRS, YFSETQ. The length of the CDR3 is 12 residues. V lost 3 bases and J lost 4, with 5 bases in between. CDR3: CASSSEGNTIYF. CDR3 nucleotide sequence: TGCGCCAGCAGCTCTGAGGGAAACACCATATATTTT.

Note on this clone: Other DNA variants within this sample encode the same CDR3. The J gene is TRBJ1-1, the V gene TRBV7-3; weak D call: TRBD1 (6 bases). The V end lost 0 bases, the J end lost 1 base, and 6 bases lay between the germline ends. CDR3 length equals 14 residues. The germline gives CDR1 SGHTA, CDR2 FQGTGA. The CDR3 loop reads CASSLTDRNTEAFF. The CDR3 bases are TGTGCCAGCAGCTTAACGGACAGGAACACTGAAGCTTTCTTT.

The chain recombines TRBV30 with TRBJ2-1; 8 bases line up with TRBD1. With 5 bases clipped from V and 8 bases from J, the junction kept 11 bases outside the gene matches. The CDR3 is made up of 14 amino acids. CDR1 GTSNPN and CDR2 SVGIG come from the germline V gene (reference sequence). CDR3 sequence (DNA): TGTGCCTGGCAACCCAGGGGGCGCGGCTATGAGCAGTTCTTC. It codes for CAWQPRGRGYEQFF.